The next 23 T cell receptor beta chains were all read from a single sample in a study of T cell responses to AZD1222 COVID-19 vaccine. Using immunoSEQ multiplex PCR, the repertoire was profiled, and TCRdb retains in-frame clones only, with some absent. The profile covers roughly 140,000 clones, with about nine tenths appearing a single time and under 8% taken by the ten largest. The source was peripheral blood, collected after recovery from COVID-19. These receptors came from an adult who had recovered from COVID-19.

CDR3 bases: TGTGCCAGCAGTTTAATACCCCCGGGAAACACCATATATTTT. Protein sequence: CASSLIPPGNTIYF. V and J are TRBV28 and TRBJ1-3; D remains ambiguous. Germline CDR1 is MDHEN and CDR2 is SYDVKM. The CDR3 extends over 14 amino acids. V shed 2 bases and J shed 4 bases, with 9 bases lying between them.

V and J are TRBV5-4 and TRBJ2-1; possible D gene TRBD2, 5 bases. Trimming cost V 4 bases and J 4 bases, with 15 bases left between them. The CDR3 loop spans 15 amino acids. Germline values: CDR1 SGHNT, CDR2 YYREEE (reference sequence). In DNA, the CDR3 is TGTGCCAGCAGCCCGGTTCTCGCGGGTTACAATGAGCAGTTCTTC. It specifies CASSPVLAGYNEQFF.

This sequence joins TRBV2 and TRBJ2-7, with D hard to call. In germline, CDR1 is SNHLY, CDR2 FYNNEI. With 7 bases removed from V and 6 bases from J, the gap between germline ends came to 13 bases. The CDR3 runs 12 residues. The CDR3 region is CASTAYSFEQYF. The CDR3 nucleotides read TGTGCCAGCACCGCATATAGTTTCGAGCAGTACTTC.

This chain joins TRBV24-1 and TRBJ2-3, with D possibly being TRBD2 (6 bases). The CDR3 has 13 residues. The V gene lost 1 base and the J gene lost 10 bases, with 11 bases spanning the gap. Germline V gives CDR1 KGHDR, CDR2 SFDVKD. CDR3 residues: CATSDFSGGPQYF. As DNA, the CDR3 is TGTGCCACCAGTGATTTTAGCGGTGGCCCGCAGTATTTT.

This rearrangement joins TRBV11-2 to TRBJ2-4; D ambiguous. CDR1 SGHAT and CDR2 FQNNGV come from the germline V gene. Trimming pared 5 bases from V and 9 bases from J, leaving 11 bases between. This CDR3 region has 12 residues. CDR3 amino acids: CASSHPNGIQYF. Written as DNA, the CDR3 is TGTGCCAGCAGCCACCCAAATGGCATTCAGTACTTC.

The chain carries TRBV2 and TRBJ2-7; 9 bases match TRBD1. The CDR3 is 13 residues long. V shed 11 bases and J 4 bases; nucleotides not matched to a gene: 9. Germline assignment: CDR1 SNHLY and CDR2 FYNNEI. The CDR3 coding sequence is TGTGCCGGTGCGGACAGGGGAAGGTACGAGCAGTACTTC. Translation: CAGADRGRYEQYF.

The J gene is TRBJ2-3, the V gene TRBV28; 8 nucleotides align to TRBD1. The CDR3 has 13 amino acids. Trimming removed 11 bases from V and 3 bases from J; junction bases left unmatched: 7. Germline CDR1 and CDR2: MDHEN and SYDVKM. The CDR3 spells CALRDRLTDTQYF. The CDR3 coding sequence is TGTGCCCTCCGGGACAGGTTAACAGATACGCAGTATTTT.

The chain couples TRBV27 to TRBJ1-2; D call uncertain. The CDR3 contains 15 residues. V was clipped by 6 bases and J by 8 bases, with 22 bases between them. CDR1 and CDR2 from the germline V gene are MNHEY and SMNVEV (reference sequence). The CDR3 reads CASSQVTGFIGGYTF. The CDR3 DNA reads TGTGCCAGCAGCCAGGTGACCGGCTTTATCGGAGGCTACACCTTC.

This clone was observed a single time. This chain uses TRBV14 with TRBJ2-2, with TRBD1 as a possible D gene (5 bases). The V gene's germline CDR1 is SGHDN and CDR2 FVKESK. V was cut by 0 bases and J by 6 bases, with 8 bases left in between. The CDR3 spans 14 residues. The CDR3 DNA reads as TGTGCCAGCAGCCAAGATCTAGGGGCCGGGGAGCTGTTTTTT. Translating it yields CASSQDLGAGELFF. Full variable domain (missing parts from reference TRBV14 and TRBJ2-2): EAGVTQFPSHSVIEKGQTVTLRCDPISGHDNLYWYRRVMGKEIKFLLHFVKESKQDESGMPNNRFLAERTGGTYSTLKVQPAELEDSGVYFCASSQDLGAGELFFGEGSRLTVL.

This chain joins TRBV3-1 (or the pseudogene TRBV3-2) and TRBJ2-2; 11 nucleotides agree with TRBD2. Per the germline V gene, CDR1 is LGHDT and CDR2 is YNNKEL (reference sequence). The CDR3 loop spans 18 amino acids. The junction had 12 bases not matched to a gene; V was cut back by 8 bases and J by 1 base. The chain's CDR3 is CASRVSGGALGNTGELFF. In DNA form, the CDR3 reads TGTGCCAGCCGAGTTAGCGGGGGGGCCTTAGGGAACACCGGGGAGCTGTTTTTT.

This chain links TRBV5-1 with TRBJ1-2, with a possible D match to TRBD1 (5 bases). With 2 bases removed from V and 7 bases from J, the gap between germline ends came to 12 bases. Per germline, CDR1 SGHRS and CDR2 YFSETQ. CDR3 size: 13 residues. The CDR3 region is CASSLAGYSGYTF. In nucleotides, the CDR3 is TGCGCCAGCAGCTTAGCAGGGTACAGTGGCTACACCTTC.

This rearrangement joins TRBV5-5 to TRBJ1-2; D remains unclear. The ends were cut back, 4 bases at V and 2 bases at J, with 9 bases in the middle. Germline V lookup: CDR1 SGHKS, CDR2 YYEKEE (reference sequence). The CDR3 has 13 residues. CDR3 loop: CASSPSGNYGYTF. The DNA for the CDR3 is TGTGCCAGCAGCCCCTCGGGGAACTATGGCTACACCTTC. The variable domain in full, completed from reference TRBV5-5 and TRBJ1-2, reads DAGVTQSPTHLIKTRGQQVTLRCSPISGHKSVSWYQQVLGQGPQFIFQYYEKEERGRGNFPDRFSARQFPNYSSELNVNALLLGDSALYLCASSPSGNYGYTFGSGTRLTVV.

This chain links TRBV11-2 with TRBJ2-2; unclear D gene. CDR3 length equals 13 residues. Germline lookup yields CDR1 SGHAT and CDR2 FQNNGV. The ends were cut back, 5 bases at V and 5 bases at J, with 9 bases in the middle. CDR3 in DNA: TGTGCCAGCAGCCCGATAAGGACCGGGGAGCTGTTTTTT. This encodes CASSPIRTGELFF.

This chain connects TRBV29-1 to TRBJ2-7, with D maybe TRBD1 (6 bases). Germline-derived CDR1 and CDR2 are SQVTM and ANQGSEA. The CDR3 is made up of 15 amino acids. V lost 7 bases, J lost 3 bases, and 22 bases lay in between. Here the CDR3 DNA reads TGCAGCGCCGACCTACAGGGCGGCCTCAGCTACGAGCAGTACTTC. Its translation: CSADLQGGLSYEQYF.

This clone was recorded once. V and J are TRBV18 and TRBJ2-5; tentative D call: TRBD1 (7 bases). V was cut by 2 bases and J by 2 bases, with 12 bases left in between. CDR3 length: 15 amino acids. The V gene's germline CDR1 is KGHSH and CDR2 LQKENI. CDR3 loop: CASSPGGGVQETQYF. The DNA for the CDR3 is TGTGCCAGCTCACCAGGAGGGGGCGTTCAAGAGACCCAGTACTTC.

V is TRBV10-1 and J is TRBJ2-7; TRBD2 matches 7 bases. CDR3 length: 17 residues. V gave up 0 bases and J gave up 1 base; unmatched junction bases: 9. In germline, CDR1 is WNHNN, CDR2 SYGVQD (reference sequence). The CDR3 coding sequence is TGCGCCAGCAGTGAGTCGAACGTAGCTAGCGGATCCTACGAGCAGTACTTC. Protein: CASSESNVASGSYEQYF.

The V gene is TRBV7-8, the J gene TRBJ1-2; D ambiguous. V dropped 0 bases and J dropped 2 bases, with 7 bases sitting between them. CDR1 is SGHVS, CDR2 FQNEAQ, per germline. This CDR3 spans 14 amino acids. The CDR3 reads CASSLAEVNYGYTF. CDR3 in DNA: TGTGCCAGCAGCTTAGCGGAAGTAAACTATGGCTACACCTTC.

The J gene is TRBJ1-1, the V gene TRBV6-2 or TRBV6-3, with D hard to call. The CDR3 loop spans 16 amino acids. Germline CDR1 and CDR2: MNHEY and SVGEGT. V was shortened by 0 bases and J by 0 bases, with 11 bases between the two germline ends. CDR3: CASSYSKNRMNTEAFF. CDR3 DNA sequence: TGTGCCAGCAGTTACTCGAAAAACCGTATGAACACTGAAGCTTTCTTT.

The chain's CDR3 is CSASLTRDRGPNEKLFF. Written as DNA, the CDR3 is TGCAGTGCTAGTTTAACCCGGGACAGGGGGCCGAATGAAAAACTGTTTTTT. The chain is built from TRBV20-1 and TRBJ1-4; 12 positions agree with TRBD1. Trimming removed 3 bases from V and 5 bases from J; junction bases left unmatched: 10. The CDR3 length is 17 residues. Germline loops: CDR1 DFQATT, CDR2 SNEGSKA (reference sequence).

The gene calls are TRBV21-1 and TRBJ2-7; the table gives TRBD1 as D, unverified against the DNA. TRBV21-1 is termed a pseudogene. The CDR3 contains 15 residues. This chain's CDR3 is CASSNRETGIYEQYF. The CDR3 coding sequence is TGTGCCAGCAGCAACCGAGAGACAGGAATCTACGAGCAGTACTTC.

The V gene is TRBV2, the J gene TRBJ2-7; D is tentatively TRBD1 or TRBD2 (7 bases each). The CDR3 runs to 13 residues. The V end lost 8 bases, the J end lost 0 bases, and 11 bases lay between the germline ends. The V gene's germline CDR1 is SNHLY and CDR2 FYNNEI. The CDR3 region is CASGRDSSYEQYF. The CDR3 region has the DNA TGTGCCAGCGGGAGGGACAGCTCCTACGAGCAGTACTTC.

This clone was observed a single time. The chain carries TRBV4-2 and TRBJ1-2, with TRBD1 as a possible D gene (6 bases). This CDR3 is built from 16 residues. With 0 bases removed from V and 3 bases from J, the gap between germline ends came to 14 bases. The germline V gene has CDR1 LGHNA and CDR2 YNFKEQ. The chain's CDR3 is CASSQDRYRVDYGYTF. CDR3 coding DNA: TGTGCCAGCAGCCAAGATAGGTACAGGGTGGACTATGGCTACACCTTC.

The chain links TRBV15 to TRBJ1-6; TRBD1 agrees at 7 bases. With 3 bases clipped from V and 9 bases from J, the junction kept 8 bases outside the gene matches. This CDR3 region has 15 residues. Germline V CDR1 and CDR2: LNHNV, YYDKDF (reference sequence). The CDR3 DNA sequence: TGTGCCACCAGCAGCCTGAGCAGGGGGACTTCACCCCTCCACTTT. Its translation is CATSSLSRGTSPLHF.